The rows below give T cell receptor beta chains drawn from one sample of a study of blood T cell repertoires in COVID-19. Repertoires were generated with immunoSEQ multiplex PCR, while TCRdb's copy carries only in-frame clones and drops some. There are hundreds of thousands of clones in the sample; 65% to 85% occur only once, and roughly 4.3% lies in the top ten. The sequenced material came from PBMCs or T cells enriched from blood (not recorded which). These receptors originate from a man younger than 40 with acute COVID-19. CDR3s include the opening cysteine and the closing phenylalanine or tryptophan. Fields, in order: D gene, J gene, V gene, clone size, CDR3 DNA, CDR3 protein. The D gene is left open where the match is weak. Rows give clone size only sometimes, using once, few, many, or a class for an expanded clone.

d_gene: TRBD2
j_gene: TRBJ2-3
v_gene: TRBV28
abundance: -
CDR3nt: TGTGCCAGCAGTTCGGATGAAAGGGGCGGGGGATTCACAGATACGCAGTATTTT
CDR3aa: CASSSDERGGGFTDTQYF

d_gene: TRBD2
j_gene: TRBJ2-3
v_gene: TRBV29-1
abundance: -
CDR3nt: TGCAGCGTTGGGACTAGGGCGTCAGATACGCAGTATTTT
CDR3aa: CSVGTRASDTQYF

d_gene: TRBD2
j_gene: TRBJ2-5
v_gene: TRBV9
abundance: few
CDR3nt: TGTGCCACCATGGTACTAGCGGGGGGGAGTCACCAAGAGACCCAGTACTTC
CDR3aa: CATMVLAGGSHQETQYF

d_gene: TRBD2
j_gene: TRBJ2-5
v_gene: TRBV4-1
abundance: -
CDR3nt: TGCGCCAGCAGCCAAAGATATTCCGGGACTAGCGGGATTGAACAGTACTTC
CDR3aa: CASSQRYSGTSGIEQYF

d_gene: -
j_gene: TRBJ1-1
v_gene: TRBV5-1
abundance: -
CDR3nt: TGCGCCAGCAGCTTCTCGGGACATTTGAACACTGAAGCTTTCTTT
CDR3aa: CASSFSGHLNTEAFF

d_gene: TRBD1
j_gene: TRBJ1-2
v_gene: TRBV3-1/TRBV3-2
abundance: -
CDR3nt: TGTGCCAGCAGCCAAGAGACAGGGCGCTATGGCTACACCTTC
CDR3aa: CASSQETGRYGYTF

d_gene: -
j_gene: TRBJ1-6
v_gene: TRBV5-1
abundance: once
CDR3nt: TGCGCCAGCAGCACAACCAATTCACCCCTCCACTTT
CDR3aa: CASSTTNSPLHF

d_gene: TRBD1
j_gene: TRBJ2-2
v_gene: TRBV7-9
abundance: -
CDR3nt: TGTGCCAGCAGCTTACAGGGGGCGCCCACCGGGGAGCTGTTTTTT
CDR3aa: CASSLQGAPTGELFF

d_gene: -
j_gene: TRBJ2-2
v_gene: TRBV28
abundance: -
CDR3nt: TGTGCCAGCAGTTCACTGGAGGGTTATACCGGGGAGCTGTTTTTT
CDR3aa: CASSSLEGYTGELFF

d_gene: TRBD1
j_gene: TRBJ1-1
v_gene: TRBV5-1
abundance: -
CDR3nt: TGCGCCAGCAGCTTGCCGGGACAGAGGAACACTGAAGCTTTCTTT
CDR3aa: CASSLPGQRNTEAFF

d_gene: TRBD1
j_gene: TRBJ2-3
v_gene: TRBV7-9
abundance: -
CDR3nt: TGTGCCAGCAGCGGACAGGGTAATGGGCAGTATTTT
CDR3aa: CASSGQGNGQYF

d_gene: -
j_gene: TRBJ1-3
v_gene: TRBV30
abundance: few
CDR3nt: TGTGCCTGGAGTGTCTTGTTCGACTCTCTCTCTGGAAACACCATATATTTT
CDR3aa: CAWSVLFDSLSGNTIYF

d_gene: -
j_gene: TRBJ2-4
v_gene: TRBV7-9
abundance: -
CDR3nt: TGTGCCAGCACCCCCGCCGTCCTTAGTCACGCCAAAAACATTCAGTACTTC
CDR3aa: CASTPAVLSHAKNIQYF

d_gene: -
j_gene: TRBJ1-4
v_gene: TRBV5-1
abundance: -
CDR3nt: TGCGCCAGCAGCTTGGTCGGGGAAAAGGGCGAAAAACTGTTTTTT
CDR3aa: CASSLVGEKGEKLFF

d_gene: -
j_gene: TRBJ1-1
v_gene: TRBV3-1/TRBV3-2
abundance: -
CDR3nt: TGTGCCAGCAGACAGGGTTTAAGGACTGAAGCTTTCTTT
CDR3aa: CASRQGLRTEAFF

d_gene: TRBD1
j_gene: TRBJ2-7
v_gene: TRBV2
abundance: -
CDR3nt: TGTGCCAGCAGGGAACAGGGGCCCACCGGCGAGCAGTACTTC
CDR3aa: CASREQGPTGEQYF

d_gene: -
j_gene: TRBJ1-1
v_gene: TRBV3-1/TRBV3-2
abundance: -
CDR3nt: TGTGCCAGCAGGCAACAGGGTGAAGCTTTCTTT
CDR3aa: CASRQQGEAFF

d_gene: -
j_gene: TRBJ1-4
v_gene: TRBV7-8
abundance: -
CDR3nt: TGTGCCAGCAGCCCAGCTAGGGGTGAAAAACTGTTTTTT
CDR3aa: CASSPARGEKLFF

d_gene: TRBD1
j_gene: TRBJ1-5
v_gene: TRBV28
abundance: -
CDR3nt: TGTGCCAGCTACGGACAGGCGAATCCAAAATTCCCCAATCAGCCCCAGCATTTT
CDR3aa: CASYGQANPKFPNQPQHF

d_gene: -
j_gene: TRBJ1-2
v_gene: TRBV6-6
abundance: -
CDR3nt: TGTGCCAGCAGCCGACCACAGGGAGTTGGCGACTATGGCTACACCTTC
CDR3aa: CASSRPQGVGDYGYTF

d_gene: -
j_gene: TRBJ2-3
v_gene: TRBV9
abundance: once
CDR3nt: TGTGCCAGCAGCGTAGGGCTGTGGGGGCGAGCCACAGATACGCAGTATTTT
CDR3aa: CASSVGLWGRATDTQYF

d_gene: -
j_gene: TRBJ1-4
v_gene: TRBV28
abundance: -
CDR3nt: TGTGCCAGCAGTTTATACTCCGGGGGGCAGGAAAAACTGTTTTTT
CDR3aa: CASSLYSGGQEKLFF

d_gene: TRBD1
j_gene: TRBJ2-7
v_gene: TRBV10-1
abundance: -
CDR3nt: TGCGCCAGCAGTGAGTCAGGGACAGGGGTTTACGAGCAGTACTTC
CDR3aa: CASSESGTGVYEQYF

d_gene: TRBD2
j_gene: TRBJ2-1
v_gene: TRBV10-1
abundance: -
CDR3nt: TGCGCCAGCAGTGAACAGACTAGCGGGAAGGGTGAGCAGTTCTTC
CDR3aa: CASSEQTSGKGEQFF

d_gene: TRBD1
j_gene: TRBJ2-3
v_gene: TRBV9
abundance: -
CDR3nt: TGTGCCAGCAGCGCACCGGGACAGGGGGCGTATACGCAGTATTTT
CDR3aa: CASSAPGQGAYTQYF

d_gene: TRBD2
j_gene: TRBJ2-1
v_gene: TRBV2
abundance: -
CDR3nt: TGTGCCAGCAGGCGGGGGGGCCTATCCTACAATGAGCAGTTCTTC
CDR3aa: CASRRGGLSYNEQFF

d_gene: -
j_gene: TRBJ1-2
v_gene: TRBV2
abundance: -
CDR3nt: TGTGCCAGCAGGACTGTCCTAGGCTACACCTTC
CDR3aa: CASRTVLGYTF

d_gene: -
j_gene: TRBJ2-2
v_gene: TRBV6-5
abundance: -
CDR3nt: TGTGCCAGCATCCCCGGACAGTTCTCCGGGGAGCTGTTTTTT
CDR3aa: CASIPGQFSGELFF

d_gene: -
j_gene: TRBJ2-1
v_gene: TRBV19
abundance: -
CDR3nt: TGTGCCAGTAGTATAGATCCCGGCAGGCGCAATGAGCAGTTCTTC
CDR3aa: CASSIDPGRRNEQFF

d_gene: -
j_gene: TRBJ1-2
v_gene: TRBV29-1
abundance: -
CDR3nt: TGCAGCGTAGGAGACCCCGGGAATGGCTACACCTTC
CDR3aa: CSVGDPGNGYTF

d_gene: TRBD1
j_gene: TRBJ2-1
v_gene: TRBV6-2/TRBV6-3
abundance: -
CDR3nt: TGTGCCAGCAGTACTGGACAGGGATTTTACAATGAGCAGTTCTTC
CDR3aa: CASSTGQGFYNEQFF

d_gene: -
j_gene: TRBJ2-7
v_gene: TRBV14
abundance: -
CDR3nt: TGTGCCAGCAGCCAAGATCTGATATCCGTCGAGGAGCAGTACTTC
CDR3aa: CASSQDLISVEEQYF

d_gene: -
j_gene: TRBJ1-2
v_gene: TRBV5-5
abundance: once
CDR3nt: TGTGCCAGCAGCTTGGGGGCTATCACGAACTATGGCTACACCTTC
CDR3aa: CASSLGAITNYGYTF

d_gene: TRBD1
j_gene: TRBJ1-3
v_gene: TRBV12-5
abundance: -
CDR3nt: TGTGCTAGTGGGGGACAGGTGGCTGGAAACACCATATATTTT
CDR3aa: CASGGQVAGNTIYF

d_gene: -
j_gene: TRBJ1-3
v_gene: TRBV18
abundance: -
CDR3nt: TGTGCCAGCTCACGTACCTGGGGGGACACCATATATTTT
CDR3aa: CASSRTWGDTIYF